Listed below are T cell receptor beta chains from one sample, sequenced in a study of identical twins. TCRdb reprocessed the 5' RACE reads with MiXCR, giving one entry per CDR3 protein. The table includes 310,000 or so distinct CDR3 sequences, about 8% detected once. These data were also filed under a second study, of yellow fever vaccine responses in identical twins.

What was sequenced was memory (CD45RO+) T cells sorted from blood. Receptors originate from a woman aged 18-29 years in good health. Each CDR3 is given without its conserved first and last residue.

CDR3aa: SVILAGQGVGNEQF
j_gene: TRBJ2-1
v_gene: TRBV20-1

CDR3aa: ASSLVGTSGSNEQF
j_gene: TRBJ2-1
v_gene: TRBV5-1

CDR3aa: SASLGADNSPLH
j_gene: TRBJ1-6
v_gene: TRBV20-1

CDR3aa: ASRDYGVSAGASNQPQH
j_gene: TRBJ1-5
v_gene: TRBV6-1

CDR3aa: ASSLQGENTGELF
j_gene: TRBJ2-2
v_gene: TRBV27

CDR3aa: ASSEAWGYNEQF
j_gene: TRBJ2-1
v_gene: TRBV6-1

CDR3aa: SANFQGTRPTDTQY
j_gene: TRBJ2-3
v_gene: TRBV20-1

CDR3aa: ASSGGSGANVLT
j_gene: TRBJ2-6
v_gene: TRBV6-2/TRBV6-3

CDR3aa: ASSLMAGQGPETQY
j_gene: TRBJ2-5
v_gene: TRBV28

CDR3aa: ASSLKSGSADTQY
j_gene: TRBJ2-3
v_gene: TRBV7-3

CDR3aa: ATSDRASLSETQY
j_gene: TRBJ2-5
v_gene: TRBV24-1